The text below deals with one TCR beta chain. Antigen unknown. These data originate in a study of cytomegalovirus exposure and HLA in healthy donors. Study-level information: A later analysis reported the roughly 130 validation repertoires used the same platform as the approximately 700 first-cohort repertoires.

Points from the study as a whole: 150 to 200 TCR beta chains were listed as cytomegalovirus-associated. Generally TCR sequences proved uncommon, though certain public TCRs appeared in numerous donors.

Germline CDR1 reads ENHRY; CDR2 reads SYGVKD. With 4 bases clipped from V and 3 bases from J, the junction kept 2 bases outside the gene matches. The CDR3 has 15 residues. Measured with immunoSEQ multiplex PCR; TCRdb has only the in-frame clones, and not every one. The table includes under 250,000 clones, roughly 87% detected once. This clonotype was sampled from a man aged 18 to 29 in good health and CMV-seropositive. Specimen: PBMCs. This chain connects TRBV10-3 to TRBJ2-2; 10 nucleotides line up with TRBD2. Here the CDR3 reads CAISGLAGDTGELFF. The CDR3 nucleotides are TGTGCCATCAGTGGTCTAGCGGGAGACACCGGGGAGCTGTTTTTT.